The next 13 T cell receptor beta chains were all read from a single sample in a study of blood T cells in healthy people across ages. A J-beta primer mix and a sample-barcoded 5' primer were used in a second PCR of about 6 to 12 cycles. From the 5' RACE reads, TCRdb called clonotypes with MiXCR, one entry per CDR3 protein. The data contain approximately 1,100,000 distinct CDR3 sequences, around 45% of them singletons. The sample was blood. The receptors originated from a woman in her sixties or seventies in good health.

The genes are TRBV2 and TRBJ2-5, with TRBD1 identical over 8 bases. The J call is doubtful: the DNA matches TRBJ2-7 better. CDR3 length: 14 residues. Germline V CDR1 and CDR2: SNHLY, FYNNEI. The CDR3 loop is CASRGLDRAGEQYF. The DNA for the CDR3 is TGTGCCAGCAGAGGGCTGGACAGGGCTGGCGAGCAGTACTTC.

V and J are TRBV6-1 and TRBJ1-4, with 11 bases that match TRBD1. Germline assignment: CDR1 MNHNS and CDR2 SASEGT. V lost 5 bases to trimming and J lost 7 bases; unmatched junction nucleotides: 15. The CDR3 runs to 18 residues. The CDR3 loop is CASSPHPGQGGQSEKLFF. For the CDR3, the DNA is TGTGCCAGCAGTCCGCACCCGGGACAGGGGGGCCAAAGTGAAAAACTGTTTTTT.

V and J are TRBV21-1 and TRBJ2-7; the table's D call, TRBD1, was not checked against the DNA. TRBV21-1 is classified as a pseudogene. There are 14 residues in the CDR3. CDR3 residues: CASSLNRTGNEQYF. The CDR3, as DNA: TGTGCCAGCAGCCTCAATAGGACAGGGAACGAGCAGTACTTC.

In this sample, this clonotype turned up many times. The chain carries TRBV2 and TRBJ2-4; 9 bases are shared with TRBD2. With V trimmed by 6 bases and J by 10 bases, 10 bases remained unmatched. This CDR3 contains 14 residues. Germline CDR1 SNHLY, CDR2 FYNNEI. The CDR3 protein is CASRGSGLALIQYF. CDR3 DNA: TGTGCCAGCAGGGGTAGCGGACTAGCGCTAATTCAGTACTTC.

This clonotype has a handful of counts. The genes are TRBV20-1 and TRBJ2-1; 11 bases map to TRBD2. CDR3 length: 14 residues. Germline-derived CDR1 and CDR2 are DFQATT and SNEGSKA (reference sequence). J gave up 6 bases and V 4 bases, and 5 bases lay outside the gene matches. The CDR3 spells CSAKTSGRLNEQFF. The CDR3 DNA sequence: TGCAGTGCTAAAACTAGCGGGAGACTCAATGAGCAGTTCTTC.

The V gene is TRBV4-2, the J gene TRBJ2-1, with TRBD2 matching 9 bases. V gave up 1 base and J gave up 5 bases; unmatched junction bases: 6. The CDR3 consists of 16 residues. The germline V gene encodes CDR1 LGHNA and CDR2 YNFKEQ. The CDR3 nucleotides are TGTGCCAGCAGCCAAGGGGTAGCGGGAGTACACAATGAGCAGTTCTTC. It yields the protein CASSQGVAGVHNEQFF.

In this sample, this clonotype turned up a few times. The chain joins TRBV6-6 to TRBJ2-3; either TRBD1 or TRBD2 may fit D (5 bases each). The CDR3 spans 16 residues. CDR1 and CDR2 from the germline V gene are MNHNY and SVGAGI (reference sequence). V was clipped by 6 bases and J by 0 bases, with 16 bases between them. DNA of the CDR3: TGTGCCAGCAGACTAAGGGACGCTCAGAGCACAGATACGCAGTATTTT. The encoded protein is CASRLRDAQSTDTQYF.

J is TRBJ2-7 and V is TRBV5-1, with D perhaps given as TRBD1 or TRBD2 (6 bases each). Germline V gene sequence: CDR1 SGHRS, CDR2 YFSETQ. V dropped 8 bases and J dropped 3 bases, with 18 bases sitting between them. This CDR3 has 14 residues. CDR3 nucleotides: TGCGCCAGGAGCATGGGGGGCGGGATCTACGAGCAGTACTTC. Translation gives CARSMGGGIYEQYF.

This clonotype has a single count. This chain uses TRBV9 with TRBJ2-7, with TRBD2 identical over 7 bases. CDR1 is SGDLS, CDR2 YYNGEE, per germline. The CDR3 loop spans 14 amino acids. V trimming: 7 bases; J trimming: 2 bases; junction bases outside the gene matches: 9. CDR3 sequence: CASGPSGTAYEQYF. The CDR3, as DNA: TGTGCCAGCGGCCCAAGCGGGACCGCCTACGAGCAGTACTTC. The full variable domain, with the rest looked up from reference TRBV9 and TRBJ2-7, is DSGVTQTPKHLITATGQRVTLRCSPRSGDLSVYWYQQSLDQGLQFLIQYYNGEERAKGNILERFSAQQFPDLHSELNLSSLELGDSALYFCASGPSGTAYEQYFGPGTRLTVT.

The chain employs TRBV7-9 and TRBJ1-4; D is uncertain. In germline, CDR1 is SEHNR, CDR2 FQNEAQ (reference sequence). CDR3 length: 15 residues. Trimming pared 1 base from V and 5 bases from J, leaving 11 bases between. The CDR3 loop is CASSLVLRGNEKLFF. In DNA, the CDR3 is TGTGCCAGCAGCTTAGTCCTCAGAGGGAATGAAAAACTGTTTTTT.

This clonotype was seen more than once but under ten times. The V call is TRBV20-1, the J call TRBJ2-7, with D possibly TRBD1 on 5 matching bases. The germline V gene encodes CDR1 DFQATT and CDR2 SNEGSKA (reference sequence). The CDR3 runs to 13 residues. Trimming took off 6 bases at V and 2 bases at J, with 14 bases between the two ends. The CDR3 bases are TGCAGTGCAAGCAGGGTAGATCCCTACGAGCAGTACTTC. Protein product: CSASRVDPYEQYF.

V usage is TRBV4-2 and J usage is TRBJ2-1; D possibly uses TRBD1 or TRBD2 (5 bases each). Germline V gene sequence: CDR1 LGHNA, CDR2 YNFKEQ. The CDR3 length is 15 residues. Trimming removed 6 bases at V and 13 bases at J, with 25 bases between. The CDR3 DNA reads TGTGCCAGCAGTCCCCGGGACCAAAGCAGAAGGGAACAGTTCTTC. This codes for CASSPRDQSRREQFF.

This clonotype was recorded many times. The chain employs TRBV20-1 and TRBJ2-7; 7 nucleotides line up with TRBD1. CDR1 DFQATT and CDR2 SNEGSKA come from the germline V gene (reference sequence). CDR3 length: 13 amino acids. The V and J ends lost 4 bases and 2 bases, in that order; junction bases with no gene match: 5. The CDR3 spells CSAKGQRTYEQYF. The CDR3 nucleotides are TGCAGTGCTAAGGGACAGAGAACCTACGAGCAGTACTTC.